Below, one T cell receptor (beta chain) is given with its context. What antigen it recognizes has not been identified. No quality values exist for individual bases; no much larger clone is one base distant. Measured from the cysteine to the phenylalanine, the CDR3 is 14 residues long. CDR3 DNA only is kept here, 42 bases in frame from base 1. Per the germline V gene (reference sequence), SGHNT is the CDR1 and YYREEE is the CDR2. V is cut back by 4 bases and J by 2 bases, with 4 bases in the junction unmatched. Interpreted using the paper, the treatment or condition label stands for: about 20 received Ad26.COV2.S at low or high dose, single or two shots; 5 received placebo; per-sample allocation not given. Repertoires of vaccine and placebo recipients were sequenced from samples taken on day 63 after the first injection. Between 29 July and 7 August 2020, Cohort 1b enrolled 20 to 30 adults aged 18-55 years at one site in Boston, USA. Ad26.COV2.S consisted of a replication-incompetent adenovirus type 26 vector by which a prefusion-stabilized SARS-CoV-2 spike protein from the original Wuhan strain was expressed.

This sample was included in a study of Ad26.COV2.S vaccination and SARS-CoV-2 variants (dated by TCRdb to the early 2020s). Notes on the research overall: Donors in the vaccine arm were drawn from COV1001, a phase I-IIa trial of Ad26.COV2.S in healthy adults that was multicentre, randomized, double-blind and placebo-controlled. Ad26.COV2.S was given intramuscularly at 5x10^10 or 1x10^11 viral particles, as a single shot or as two shots 56 days apart. Sequencing of the TCRbeta repertoire served to evaluate the specificity and breadth of SARS-CoV-2-reactive T cell receptors following Ad26.COV2.S vaccination. A total of around 32 samples were included in the TCR-sequenced set, comprising around 19 Ad26.COV2.S vaccine recipients, 5 placebo recipients and 8 SARS-CoV-2 convalescent individuals. Trial participants were randomized into five groups of five: low-dose or high-dose Ad26.COV2.S given once or twice, or placebo on both occasions. Blinding of investigators to trial group allocation was maintained during experiments and outcome assessment. What the work shows at the level of the full study, not this receptor alone: After vaccination, spike-specific CD8+ and CD4+ T cell responses were reported to show substantial breadth. The authors noted that the TCR breadth and depth analyses may have underestimated total T cell responses. Higher spike-specific TCR breadth was observed in Ad26.COV2.S recipients than in placebo recipients (P = 0.0014). Vaccine and placebo recipients had comparable non-spike TCR breadth, which fits with the vaccine containing only spike. Comparing responses between vaccine doses or regimens was not something the study was powered to do.

TCRbeta CDR3 regions were sequenced with the immunoSEQ Assay. After extraction, genomic DNA underwent amplification by bias-controlled multiplex PCR, followed by high-throughput sequencing. Turning to the authors' computational methods: To quantify the absolute abundance of every unique TCRbeta CDR3 region, sequences were collapsed and filtered. T cell fraction was estimated by normalizing TCRbeta template counts to usable DNA, which was measured by amplifying reference genes present in all nucleated cells. Repertoire TCRs were annotated as SARS-CoV-2-specific by exact matching of V gene, CDR3 amino acid sequence and J gene to a known reactive TCR set. MIRA supplied the reference SARS-CoV-2 TCR set, which was filtered for enrichment in COVID-19-positive ImmuneCODE repertoires so that public or cross-reactive TCRs were removed. Based on the MIRA antigens, annotated TCRs were further analysed at the level of specific ORF or position within ORF. Depth was the summed frequency of annotated unique rearrangements, while breadth was defined as annotated unique rearrangements over total unique productive rearrangements. Group comparisons of TCR breadth used two-sided Wilcoxon rank-sum tests. The table comes from immuneACCESS by way of TCRdb, which keeps in-frame sequences with V and J called. Part of the clones is missing from these tables; in studies checked, under half for an unresolved V gene and the rest for unknown reasons. V, J and clone size are taken as reported in that table, and D and trimming were inferred from the DNA itself. This sample lists hundreds of thousands of clones; 70% to 90% were detected once. Of the sample, about 1.5% falls within the top ten clones.

Sample: peripheral blood, taken in a trial of Ad26.COV2.S vaccine versus placebo. Recombination joined TRBV5-4 with TRBJ2-5; a stretch of 8 junction bases matches TRBD1. The TCR comes from a person aged 18 to 59 who received the Ad26.COV2.S COVID-19 vaccine or a placebo. The DNA reads as follows: TGTGCCAGCAGCAAAAACAGGGGGCAAGAGACCCAGTACTTC. Its coded protein is CASSKNRGQETQYF. Supplemented by the reference TRBV5-4 and TRBJ2-5 proteins around the CDR3, the complete variable domain is ETGVTQSPTHLIKTRGQQVTLRCSSQSGHNTVSWYQQALGQGPQFIFQYYREEENGRGNFPPRFSGLQFPNYSSELNVNALELDDSALYLCASSKNRGQETQYFGPGTRLLVL.